The present T cell receptor beta chain was sequenced within a study of regulatory T cells in long-lasting Graves disease. This clonotype was seen repeatedly, ten times or more. Building of the TCR beta libraries involved iRepertoire HTBI primers and Arm-PCR of CDR3 regions. TCRdb fed the multiplex PCR reads into MiXCR, producing one record per CDR3 protein. This sample has 300,000 to 350,000 distinct CDR3 sequences, with about 20% found just once. Germline lookup yields CDR1 SNHLY and CDR2 FYNNEI. V was cut by 3 bases and J by 8 bases, with 10 bases left in between. The CDR3 consists of 12 residues. Time point given: persistent/refractory GD, antithyroid drugs over 5 years with positive TRAb. RNA isolated from PBMCs was used to make the TCR library.

The chain joins TRBV2 to TRBJ1-1; D not resolved. Source: peripheral blood mononuclear cells (PBMCs), taken when the disease was refractory, from a patient treated with antithyroid drugs. The TCR comes from a female donor with Graves disease. DNA of the CDR3: TGTGCCAGCAGTGACGACACACTCGAAGCTTTCTTT. It yields the protein CASSDDTLEAFF.